This T cell receptor (beta chain) was sequenced for a study of blood T cell repertoires in COVID-19. Study background: Sample material is recorded as cDNA or gDNA derived from T cells, B-cell-depleted T cells, or PBMCs.

Ages ranged from about 18 to 89 years, with residence in some 25 US areas. Cohorts were based on clinical histories the participants reported. In the source study's methods: Amplified reference gene primers provided the basis for estimating nucleated cell counts. Some clones are missing from TCRdb's copy, which holds only in-frame ones; the method was immunoSEQ multiplex PCR. That table supplies the V and J calls and clone size; D and trimming were determined from the DNA. The table has 200,000 to 250,000 clones, just over 85% seen once; the top ten hold about 4%. The sequenced sample was PBMCs or T cells enriched from blood (not recorded which). The sequence was obtained from a middle-aged woman with acute COVID-19.

CDR3 loop: CASRTLGQESGYTF. CDR3 DNA: TGTGCCAGCAGAACCCTGGGACAGGAAAGTGGCTACACCTTC. V and J are TRBV6-5 and TRBJ1-2, with 8 positions matching TRBD1. Germline CDR1 and CDR2: MNHEY and SVGAGI. J was trimmed by 7 bases and V by 6 bases; bases with no gene match: 10. The CDR3 loop spans 14 amino acids.